This TCR beta chain was captured by sequencing in a study of naive and memory T cell subsets. The V end was cut by 8 bases, the J end by 4 bases, with 17 bases between. This CDR3 is 13 amino acids long. Germline V gene sequence: CDR1 SQVTM, CDR2 ANQGSEA. In its sample, this clonotype was seen many times. TCR cDNA received a 3' ligated oligonucleotide that carried a UMI. Cells were not sorted; total RNA input targeted about 1 to 1000 ng. Four PCR rounds used nested alpha and beta constant region primers plus the SP2 primer. TCRdb analysed the 5' RACE reads with MiXCR anew, one entry per CDR3 protein. Among tens of thousands of distinct CDR3 sequences listed, over 7% were seen once.

This receptor was obtained from a male donor in good health. The chain combines TRBV29-1 with TRBJ1-1; TRBD1 might be the D (6 bases). CDR3 nucleotides: TGCAGCCTGACTGAAGGGGGTATCACTGAAGCTTTCTTT. It translates to CSLTEGGITEAFF.